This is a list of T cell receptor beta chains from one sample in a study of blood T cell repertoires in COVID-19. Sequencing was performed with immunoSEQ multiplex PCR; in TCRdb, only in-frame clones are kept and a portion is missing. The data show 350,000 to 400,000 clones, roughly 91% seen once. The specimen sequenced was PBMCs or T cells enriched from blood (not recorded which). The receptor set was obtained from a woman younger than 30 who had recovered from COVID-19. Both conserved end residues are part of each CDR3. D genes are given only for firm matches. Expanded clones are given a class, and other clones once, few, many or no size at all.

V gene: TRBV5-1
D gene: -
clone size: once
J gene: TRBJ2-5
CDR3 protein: CASSLRQKKETQYF
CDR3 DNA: TGCGCCAGCAGCTTACGACAGAAAAAAGAGACCCAGTACTTC

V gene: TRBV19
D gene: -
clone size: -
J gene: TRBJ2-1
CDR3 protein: CASSPNWLSNEQFF
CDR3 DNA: TGTGCCAGTAGTCCCAATTGGTTGAGCAATGAGCAGTTCTTC

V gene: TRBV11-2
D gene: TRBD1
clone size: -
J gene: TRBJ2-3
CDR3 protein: CASSNPGTEPDTQYF
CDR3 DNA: TGTGCCAGCAGCAACCCAGGGACAGAGCCCGATACGCAGTATTTT

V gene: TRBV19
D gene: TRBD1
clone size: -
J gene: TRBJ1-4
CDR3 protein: CASSPTGWDEKLFF
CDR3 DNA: TGTGCCAGTAGCCCGACAGGGTGGGATGAAAAACTGTTTTTT

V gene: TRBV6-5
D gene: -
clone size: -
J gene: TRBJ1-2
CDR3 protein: CASSWDSANYGYTF
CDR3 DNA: TGTGCCAGCAGTTGGGACTCAGCTAACTATGGCTACACCTTC

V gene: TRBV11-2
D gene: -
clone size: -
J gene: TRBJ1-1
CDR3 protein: CASSFSDMNTEAFF
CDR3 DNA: TGTGCCAGCAGCTTCTCAGACATGAACACTGAAGCTTTCTTT

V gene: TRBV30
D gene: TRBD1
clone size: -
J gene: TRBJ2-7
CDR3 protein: CAWSTGGYEQYF
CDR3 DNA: TGTGCCTGGAGTACAGGGGGGTACGAGCAGTACTTC

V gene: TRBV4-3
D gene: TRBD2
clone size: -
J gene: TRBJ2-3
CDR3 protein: CASSLGLGGTDTQYF
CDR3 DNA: TGCGCCAGCAGCCTAGGCCTCGGGGGGACAGATACGCAGTATTTT

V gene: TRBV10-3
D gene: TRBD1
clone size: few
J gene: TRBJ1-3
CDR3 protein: CAISVLDREGTIYF
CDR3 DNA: TGTGCCATCAGTGTACTCGACAGGGAAGGAACCATATATTTT

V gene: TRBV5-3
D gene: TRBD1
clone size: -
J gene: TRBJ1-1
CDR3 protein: CARSLAGRSGQEKNTEAFF
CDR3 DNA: TGTGCCAGAAGCTTGGCCGGTCGCTCGGGACAGGAAAAGAACACTGAAGCTTTCTTT

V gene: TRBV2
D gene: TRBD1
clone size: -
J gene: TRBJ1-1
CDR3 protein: CASFLDRVEKGTEAFF
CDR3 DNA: TGTGCCAGCTTCCTTGACAGGGTCGAGAAGGGCACTGAAGCTTTCTTT

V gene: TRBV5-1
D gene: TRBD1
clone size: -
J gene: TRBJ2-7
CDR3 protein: CASSLAGTGNYYEQYF
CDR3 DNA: TGCGCCAGCAGCTTGGCCGGGACAGGGAATTACTACGAGCAGTACTTC

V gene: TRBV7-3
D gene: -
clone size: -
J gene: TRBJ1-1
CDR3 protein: CASSAGANTEAFF
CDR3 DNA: TGTGCCAGCAGCGCGGGAGCGAACACTGAAGCTTTCTTT

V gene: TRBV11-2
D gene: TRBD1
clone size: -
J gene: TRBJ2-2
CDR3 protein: CASSSWTGANTGELFF
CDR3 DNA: TGTGCCAGCAGCTCTTGGACAGGCGCGAACACCGGGGAGCTGTTTTTT

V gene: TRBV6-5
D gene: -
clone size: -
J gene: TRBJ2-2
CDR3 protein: CAGSRGNTGELFF
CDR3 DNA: TGTGCCGGCAGCAGAGGGAACACCGGGGAGCTGTTTTTT

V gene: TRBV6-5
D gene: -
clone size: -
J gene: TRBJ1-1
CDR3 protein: CASSYPGTPGAEAFF
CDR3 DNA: TGTGCCAGCAGTTACCCCGGGACCCCAGGGGCTGAAGCTTTCTTT

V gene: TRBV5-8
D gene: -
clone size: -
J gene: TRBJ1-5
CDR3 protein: CASSELVEPQHF
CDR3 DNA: TGTGCCAGCAGCGAGCTCGTCGAGCCCCAGCATTTT

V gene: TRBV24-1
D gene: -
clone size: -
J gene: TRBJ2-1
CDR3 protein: CATSQSRYNEQFF
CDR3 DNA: TGTGCCACCAGTCAGTCTAGATACAATGAGCAGTTCTTC